The entry below describes one T cell receptor beta chain. Despite likely unrecorded immune exposures, the donors were nominally healthy at the time of sampling. This specimen comes from a study of cytomegalovirus exposure and HLA in healthy donors. V lost 6 bases, J lost 0 bases, and 5 bases stayed unmatched. Germline V gene sequence: CDR1 MDHEN, CDR2 SYDVKM. The CDR3 runs 16 residues. PCR involved 60 Vbeta and 13 Jbeta primers. Clones were read by immunoSEQ multiplex PCR, and TCRdb kept only the in-frame ones, dropping some. Of some 130,000 clones in the sample, over 60% are singletons; the top ten hold about 0.94%.

The TCR originated in a human donor in good health. This chain connects TRBV28 to TRBJ1-6; 7 nucleotides match TRBD1. The specimen was PBMCs. The CDR3 region has the DNA TGTGCCAGCAGAACAGGGGATAGCTCCTATAATTCACCCCTCCACTTT. Amino acid sequence: CASRTGDSSYNSPLHF.